This TCR beta chain was obtained from a study of neurological immune-mediated disorders. In its sample, this clonotype was seen many times. Antigen unknown. In germline, CDR1 is MDHEN, CDR2 SYDVKM. The CDR3 is 17 amino acids. V was pared by 4 bases and J by 12 bases, with 17 bases of the junction left unmatched. 5'RACE generated cDNA with 10-nucleotide random UMIs. Over 170 million TCR-beta sequences from 15-18 subjects came from every sequencing run. TCRdb reprocessed the 5' RACE reads with MiXCR, giving one entry per CDR3 protein. The sample shows 20,000 to 25,000 distinct CDR3 sequences, 6.5% to 8% of them seen only once. Study-wide results and caveats: The expanded clones of different subjects shared no CDR3 amino acid sequences (suggesting private repertoires in all groups).

The unsorted libraries were made from 2 million PBMCs kept at -80 C. V gene TRBV28 combines with J gene TRBJ2-1, with 11 bases aligning to TRBD2. The receptor was isolated from a woman aged 40 to 50 in good health. The sample comprised PBMCs. In nucleotides, the CDR3 is TGTGCCAGCAGTTCTAACTCCCTAGCGGGAGGCTCCTCCAGGCAGTTCTTC. Amino acid sequence: CASSSNSLAGGSSRQFF.